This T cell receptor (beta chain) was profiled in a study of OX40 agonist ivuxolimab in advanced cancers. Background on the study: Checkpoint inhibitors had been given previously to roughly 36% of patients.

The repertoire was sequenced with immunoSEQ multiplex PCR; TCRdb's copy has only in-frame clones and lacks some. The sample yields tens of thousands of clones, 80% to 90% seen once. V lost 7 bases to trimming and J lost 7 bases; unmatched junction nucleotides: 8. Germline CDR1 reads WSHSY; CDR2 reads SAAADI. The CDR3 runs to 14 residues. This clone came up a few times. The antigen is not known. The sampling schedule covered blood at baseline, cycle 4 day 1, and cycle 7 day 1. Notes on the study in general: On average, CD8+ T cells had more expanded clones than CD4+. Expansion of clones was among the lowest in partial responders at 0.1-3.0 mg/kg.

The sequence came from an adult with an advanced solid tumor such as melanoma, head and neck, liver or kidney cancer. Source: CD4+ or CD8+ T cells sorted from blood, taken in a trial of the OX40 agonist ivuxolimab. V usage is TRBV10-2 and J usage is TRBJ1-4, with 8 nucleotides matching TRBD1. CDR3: CASKSPGQAEKLFF. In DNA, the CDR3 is TGCGCCAGCAAGAGCCCGGGACAGGCTGAAAAACTGTTTTTT.